This is a list of T cell receptor beta chains from one sample in a study of read filtering for tumor transcriptome and immune sequencing. One entry per CDR3 protein results from TCRdb running MiXCR on the reads. The repertoire holds approximately 40,000 distinct CDR3 sequences, with 14% as singletons. The sample was a population of CD138-negative cells sorted from bone marrow. The receptors stem from a donor at least 40 years old with multiple myeloma. The CDR3 runs from the conserved cysteine through the conserved F or W. For some rows the clone size is stated as once, few or many, or as a class when expanded; others skip it.

TRBV3-1	many	TRBJ2-3	CASSQDTSLPPQYF
TRBV11-2	-	TRBJ2-1	CASRHGRIQEQFF
TRBV5-1	once	TRBJ1-1	CASSPMGWENTEAFF
TRBV5-6	many	TRBJ1-1	CASSYLTGKAFF
TRBV12-3/TRBV12-4	-	TRBJ1-3	CASSPNRDLHTIYF
TRBV3-1	-	TRBJ2-1	CASSHWGEADEQFF
TRBV7-8	many	TRBJ2-5	CASSSLGVEMETQYF
TRBV29-1	many	TRBJ2-3	CSVDTDTQYF
TRBV5-4	-	TRBJ1-1	CASGRTAKGTEAFF
TRBV20-1	many	TRBJ2-5	CSAWDPRRETQYF
TRBV2	many	TRBJ1-1	CASSERVEAFF
TRBV5-1	many	TRBJ2-1	CASSPGTAGDNEQFF
TRBV3-1	many	TRBJ2-7	CASSRWGDEQYF
TRBV19	-	TRBJ2-1	CASSIGSSDEQFF
TRBV20-1	-	TRBJ2-3	CSAAPPLDTQYF
TRBV27	-	TRBJ2-3	CASSLHYPSTDTQYF
TRBV7-9	many	TRBJ2-7	CASSLFTKSSYEQYF
TRBV28	many	TRBJ1-6	CASRVGASYNSPLHF
TRBV20-1	many	TRBJ1-2	CSASQTGAGYGYTF
TRBV20-1	many	TRBJ2-1	CSARGSRSSYNEQFF
TRBV12-2	many	TRBJ1-4	CASRGSNEKLFF
TRBV24-1	few	TRBJ2-1	CATSDLRRDRGTNVRFF
TRBV7-2	many	TRBJ2-5	CASSPAETQYF
TRBV20-1	many	TRBJ1-1	CSALWLMNTEAFF
TRBV2	-	TRBJ2-5	CASTEEEGYQETQYF
TRBV15	many	TRBJ2-5	CATSTRQPQETQYF
TRBV6-6	many	TRBJ2-7	CATGDRGRTLSYEQYF
TRBV7-6	many	TRBJ1-3	CASSSGPGTRSSGNTIYF
TRBV7-2	-	TRBJ1-5	CASSSNRDRGRNQPQHF
TRBV29-1	many	TRBJ2-7	CSVEGPSGEQYF
TRBV7-9	many	TRBJ2-2	CASSFLMTGELFF